A selection of T cell receptor beta chains follows, all from one sample in a study of blood T cell repertoires in COVID-19. The data were produced by immunoSEQ multiplex PCR, yet TCRdb's version contains in-frame clones alone and is incomplete. The repertoire has 35,000 to 50,000 clones, around 83% of them found once; the top ten carry less than 25%. Source material: peripheral blood. The source is a human donor with acute or convalescent COVID-19. The donor label of this sample is uncertain. The CDR3 runs from the conserved cysteine through the conserved F or W. D genes are given only for firm matches. Rows give clone size only sometimes, using once, few, many, or a class for an expanded clone.

J gene	D gene	V gene	clone size	CDR3 DNA	CDR3 protein
TRBJ2-2	.	TRBV10-1	once	TGCGCCAGCAGTCCCTTGGGCGCGACCGGGGAGCTGTTTTTT	CASSPLGATGELFF
TRBJ2-3	TRBD2	TRBV9	.	TGTGCCAGCAGCGTAGGGACCGGCGCGGGGGGGGCAGATACGCAGTATTTT	CASSVGTGAGGADTQYF
TRBJ2-1	.	TRBV7-9	.	TGTGCCAGCAGCCTCCGGGACAAGGCCCCGAATGAGCAGTTCTTC	CASSLRDKAPNEQFF
TRBJ2-1	TRBD1	TRBV19	.	TGTGCCAGTATCAAAGGGACAGGGAAGTACAATGAGCAGTTCTTC	CASIKGTGKYNEQFF
TRBJ2-1	TRBD1	TRBV6-6	.	TGTGCCAGCAGTAGAGGGACAGAAATAGGCAATGAGCAGTTCTTC	CASSRGTEIGNEQFF
TRBJ1-2	.	TRBV19	.	TGTGCCAGTGCCTCTTCCGCGGGATCTAACTATGGCTACACCTTC	CASASSAGSNYGYTF
TRBJ2-1	TRBD1	TRBV7-8	.	TGTGCCAGCAGCTTAGGACAGGGGTATGACAATGAGCAGTTCTTC	CASSLGQGYDNEQFF
TRBJ2-1	.	TRBV18	.	TGTGCCAGCTCACCACCCAGTATGTCCGCGGACAATGAGCAGTTCTTC	CASSPPSMSADNEQFF
TRBJ2-5	TRBD1	TRBV5-4	.	TGTGCCAGCAGCGCTCGGACAGGGAAAGAGACCCAGTACTTC	CASSARTGKETQYF
TRBJ1-5	.	TRBV12-3/TRBV12-4	.	TGTGCCAGCACTACAGGGTGGGGTCAGCCCCAGCATTTT	CASTTGWGQPQHF
TRBJ1-1	.	TRBV12-3/TRBV12-4	.	TGTGCCAGCAGTTTACAACAGAACACTGAAGCTTTCTTT	CASSLQQNTEAFF
TRBJ2-7	TRBD2	TRBV2	.	TGTGCCAGCAGTTTCAAGAGCGGGAGGGTGGCTTACGAGCAGTACTTC	CASSFKSGRVAYEQYF
TRBJ1-5	.	TRBV6-2/TRBV6-3	once	TGTGCCAGCAGTTACGTATGGGGAGGAAATCAGCCCCAGCATTTT	CASSYVWGGNQPQHF
TRBJ1-2	.	TRBV6-5	.	TGTGCCAGCAGGGGGGCGGGGGTTGGATCCTATGGCTACACCTTC	CASRGAGVGSYGYTF
TRBJ2-7	TRBD1	TRBV6-2/TRBV6-3	.	TGTGCCAGCAGTCGGGACAGAGACTACGAGCAGTACTTC	CASSRDRDYEQYF
TRBJ2-7	TRBD1	TRBV5-1	.	TGCGCCAGCAGCTTGGTAACAGGGGAAGAGCAGTACTTC	CASSLVTGEEQYF
TRBJ1-1	.	TRBV2	.	TGTGCCAGCAGTGGCGAACAGGGAACTGAAGCTTTCTTT	CASSGEQGTEAFF
TRBJ1-6	.	TRBV19	.	TGTGCCAGTAGTATAGATCCGGGCAGGGGCGCTTCACCCCTCCACTTT	CASSIDPGRGASPLHF
TRBJ2-3	.	TRBV5-1	.	TGCGCCAGCAGCTTTGAGGATACGCAGTATTTT	CASSFEDTQYF
TRBJ2-3	.	TRBV9	.	TGTGCCAGCAGCGTAGCTGGAGGGGGCCTTACAGATACGCAGTATTTT	CASSVAGGGLTDTQYF
TRBJ1-1	TRBD1	TRBV6-1	.	TGTGCCAGCAGTGAAGGGGGAACAGGGGCCACTGAAGCTTTCTTT	CASSEGGTGATEAFF
TRBJ1-1	TRBD1	TRBV7-3	once	TGTGCCAGCAGCTTAACGGGACAGGGGAACACTGAAGCTTTCTTT	CASSLTGQGNTEAFF
TRBJ2-7	.	TRBV6-5	.	TGTGCCAGCAGTTACCGGGAAAACTCCTACGAGCAGTACTTC	CASSYRENSYEQYF
TRBJ2-2	.	TRBV29-1	.	TGCAGCGTGGGGGGTGGATCTGGGGCCGGGGAGCTGTTTTTT	CSVGGGSGAGELFF
TRBJ1-1	.	TRBV6-5	.	TGTGCCACCAAGGAGGAGATGAACACTGAAGCTTTCTTT	CATKEEMNTEAFF
TRBJ1-5	.	TRBV9	.	TGTGCCAGCAGCGTAGACCTAAATCAGCCCCAGCATTTT	CASSVDLNQPQHF
TRBJ1-2	TRBD1	TRBV28	.	TGTGCCAGCAGATCCGGATGGGACAGGGACAGCTATGGCTACACCTTC	CASRSGWDRDSYGYTF
TRBJ1-1	TRBD1	TRBV6-5	.	TGTGCCAGCATCGGAAGACAGGGAAGGACTGAAGCTTTCTTT	CASIGRQGRTEAFF
TRBJ1-4	.	TRBV10-3	.	TGTGCCATCAAGGGCGAAGCGGGTGAAAAACTGTTTTTT	CAIKGEAGEKLFF
TRBJ2-1	TRBD1	TRBV24-1	.	TGTGCCACCAGTGTTGAAGGACAGGGACTTAATGAGCAGTTCTTC	CATSVEGQGLNEQFF
TRBJ2-3	TRBD2	TRBV7-9	.	TGTGCCAGCAGCTTCGGGACTAGCGCTAGCACAGATACGCAGTATTTT	CASSFGTSASTDTQYF
TRBJ1-1	.	TRBV11-2	.	TGTGCCAGCCACTTACTGGGGAGGGGGGTGAACACTGAAGCTTTCTTT	CASHLLGRGVNTEAFF
TRBJ1-2	.	TRBV4-1	.	TGCGCCAGCAGCCAAGAAGGGGGGGCGCGGAGCTATGGCTACACCTTC	CASSQEGGARSYGYTF
TRBJ1-6	TRBD1	TRBV28	.	TGTGCCAGCAGTTTCCCCTCGGGACAGGGAAATTCACCCCTCCACTTT	CASSFPSGQGNSPLHF
TRBJ1-1	.	TRBV11-3	.	TGTGCCAGCAGCCCCGGGGGCACTGAAGCTTTCTTT	CASSPGGTEAFF
TRBJ2-3	TRBD1	TRBV5-4	.	TGTGCCTACAAGGTCAGCCCAGGGGGAACAGATACGCAGTATTTT	CAYKVSPGGTDTQYF
TRBJ2-5	.	TRBV5-6	.	TGTGCCAGCAGCCTCAGACAGGGAGGAGTGCAAGAGACCCAGTACTTC	CASSLRQGGVQETQYF
TRBJ2-3	.	TRBV5-4	.	TGTGCCAGCAGCTTGGGAGGTGGCGGAAATTCCTTTTCTAGCACAGATACGCAGTATTTT	CASSLGGGGNSFSSTDTQYF
TRBJ2-7	TRBD1	TRBV19	.	TGTGCCAGTAGTACGGGACAGTCCGAGCAGTACTTC	CASSTGQSEQYF
TRBJ1-3	.	TRBV7-6	.	TGTGCCAGCAGCTCACCTCCTGCGGGAGGAAACACCATATATTTT	CASSSPPAGGNTIYF
TRBJ2-1	TRBD2	TRBV20-1	.	TGCAGTGCTAGTTCTAGCGGGAGGGCCTTCAATGAGCAGTTCTTC	CSASSSGRAFNEQFF
TRBJ2-4	TRBD2	TRBV5-1	.	TGCGCCAGCAGCTTGGATGCGGGGGGTCAATTATTTCAGTACTTC	CASSLDAGGQLFQYF
TRBJ1-2	TRBD1	TRBV6-4	.	TGTGCCAGCAGTGAAACCGGGACAGGGCTTTATGGCTACACCTTC	CASSETGTGLYGYTF
TRBJ2-2	TRBD1	TRBV9	.	TGTGCCAGCAGCGTAGCTCGAGGACAGGGGGAATCCGGGGAGCTGTTTTTT	CASSVARGQGESGELFF